A single sample gave rise to the 27 T cell receptor beta chains below, sequenced in a study of T cell responses to AZD1222 COVID-19 vaccine. Using immunoSEQ multiplex PCR, the repertoire was profiled, and TCRdb retains in-frame clones only, with some absent. In the table there are fewer than 200,000 clones, more than 80% of which are singletons. Sequenced here: peripheral blood, sampled on day 0 of AZD1222 vaccination. The receptors come from an adult in good health.

The chain carries TRBV6-4 and TRBJ2-3; TRBD2 agrees at 10 bases. Germline CDR1 and CDR2: MRHNA and SNTAGT. Losses at the gene ends were 2 bases for V and 4 bases for J; bases not matched to a gene: 6. This CDR3 spans 16 amino acids. Here the CDR3 DNA reads TGTGCCAGCAGTGACCGAGCGGGAGGGCCCGCAGATACGCAGTATTTT. It yields the protein CASSDRAGGPADTQYF.

The gene calls are TRBV19 and TRBJ2-3; D call uncertain. This CDR3 is 15 amino acids long. Germline V lookup: CDR1 LNHDA, CDR2 SQIVND (reference sequence). Trimming shortened V by 1 base and J by 6 bases, and 14 bases separated the two germline ends. CDR3 bases: TGTGCCAGTAGTATAGTCCAGCACAATGGGGATACGCAGTATTTT. It translates to CASSIVQHNGDTQYF.

This chain uses TRBV12-5 with TRBJ2-1, with TRBD2 matching over 7 bases. Trimming removed 2 bases from V and 9 bases from J; junction bases left unmatched: 4. The CDR3 runs to 13 residues. Looked up from germline, CDR1 is LGHNT and CDR2 is FRNRAP. DNA of the CDR3: TGTGCTAGTGGTTTGTTCATAGCGGGTGAGCAGTTCTTC. Amino acids: CASGLFIAGEQFF.

The chain uses TRBV6-5 and TRBJ1-5; possible D gene TRBD1, 5 bases. The germline CDR1 and CDR2 sequences are MNHEY and SVGAGI. This CDR3 spans 14 amino acids. Trimming left V 9 bases short and J 1 base short, with 13 bases between. Here the CDR3 reads CASQRGLSNQPQHF. DNA of the CDR3: TGTGCCAGTCAGAGGGGATTGAGCAATCAGCCCCAGCATTTT.

V and J are TRBV27 and TRBJ2-1; D is unresolved. The CDR3 is 13 amino acids. Per germline, CDR1 MNHEY and CDR2 SMNVEV (reference sequence). Trimming shortened V by 5 bases and J by 6 bases, and 11 bases separated the two germline ends. CDR3 sequence: CASSLGSSNEQFF. The CDR3 coding sequence is TGTGCCAGCAGTCTGGGTAGCAGCAATGAGCAGTTCTTC.

This chain links TRBV7-9 with TRBJ2-1; 7 bases are a match to TRBD2. Germline assignment: CDR1 SEHNR and CDR2 FQNEAQ (reference sequence). The CDR3 contains 16 residues. V lost 11 bases, J lost 3 bases, and 16 bases stayed unmatched. CDR3 coding DNA: TGTGCCTCGTTAGATTTGGGGGGACTATACTACAATGAGCAGTTCTTC. This codes for CASLDLGGLYYNEQFF.

The chain carries TRBV30 and TRBJ2-3, with D possibly being TRBD1 or TRBD2 (5 bases each). The CDR3 is made up of 15 amino acids. V lost 0 bases and J lost 0, with 10 bases in between. The V gene's germline CDR1 is GTSNPN and CDR2 SVGIG (reference sequence). The CDR3 here is CAWSVPGPSTDTQYF. The CDR3 DNA reads TGTGCCTGGAGTGTCCCGGGACCAAGCACAGATACGCAGTATTTT.

V usage is TRBV6-5 and J usage is TRBJ2-3; 10 nucleotides line up with TRBD2. This CDR3 comprises 13 residues. CDR1 and CDR2 from the germline V gene are MNHEY and SVGAGI. The J segment lost 4 bases and the V segment lost 6 bases, leaving 1 base of the junction unmatched. The CDR3 coding sequence is TGTGCCAGCAGGGGACTAGCGCCAGATACGCAGTATTTT. Its protein product is CASRGLAPDTQYF.

This clone was detected only once. The chain recombines TRBV19 with TRBJ2-2; 13 bases line up with TRBD2. V shed 7 bases, J shed 0 bases, and the junction held 11 bases outside the gene matches. The CDR3 loop spans 19 amino acids. CDR1 LNHDA and CDR2 SQIVND come from the germline V gene (reference sequence). The CDR3 DNA is TGTGCCAGTACCTTCTTCGGACTAGCGGGAGCTACGAACACCGGGGAGCTGTTTTTT. Residues: CASTFFGLAGATNTGELFF.

The chain couples TRBV19 to TRBJ1-1; perhaps TRBD1 as D (6 bases). CDR1 and CDR2 from the germline V gene are LNHDA and SQIVND (reference sequence). The V end lost 9 bases, the J end lost 0 bases, and 11 bases lay between the germline ends. This CDR3 comprises 13 residues. CDR3 sequence: CASSDSMNTEAFF. The CDR3 DNA is TGTGCCAGCTCGGACAGTATGAACACTGAAGCTTTCTTT.

The chain joins TRBV6-1 to TRBJ1-2; D uncertain. V lost 3 bases and J 7 bases, leaving 12 bases between the germline ends. This CDR3 is built from 13 residues. Germline CDR1 MNHNS, CDR2 SASEGT. In DNA form, the CDR3 reads TGTGCCAGCAGTGAGTGGGTATCGCCTGGCTACACCTTC. Translating it yields CASSEWVSPGYTF.

Comments on this clone: This same CDR3 is encoded by further DNA sequences in the sample. This rearrangement joins TRBV5-1 to TRBJ1-1; weak D call: TRBD1 (5 bases). Trimming pared 0 bases from V and 5 bases from J, leaving 11 bases between. The germline gives CDR1 SGHRS, CDR2 YFSETQ. This CDR3 is built from 14 residues. The CDR3 DNA follows: TGCGCCAGCAGCTTGGCGCAGGGAAGAACTGAAGCTTTCTTT. Translated: CASSLAQGRTEAFF.

J is TRBJ1-1 and V is TRBV14, with unresolved D. V was clipped by 3 bases and J by 3 bases, with 14 bases between them. The CDR3 extends over 15 amino acids. CDR1 and CDR2 (germline): SGHDN, FVKESK. CDR3 nucleotides: TGTGCCAGCAGCCACCCCCCCACAGCGTACACTGAAGCTTTCTTT. This gives the protein CASSHPPTAYTEAFF.

The chain combines TRBV6-1 with TRBJ1-2, with TRBD1 matching over 7 bases. The CDR3 is 17 amino acids. Germline trimming cut 1 base from V and 5 bases from J; bases unmatched to any gene: 13. Germline V gene sequence: CDR1 MNHNS, CDR2 SASEGT. The chain's CDR3 is CASSEDWDSLLLYGYTF. CDR3 nucleotides: TGTGCCAGCAGTGAAGATTGGGACAGCCTTCTCCTGTATGGCTACACCTTC.

J is TRBJ1-1 and V is TRBV19; TRBD1 is a possible D gene (6 bases). The V end was cut by 7 bases, the J end by 0 bases, with 12 bases between. CDR1 and CDR2 (germline): LNHDA, SQIVND (reference sequence). The CDR3 is made up of 14 amino acids. In nucleotides, the CDR3 is TGTGCCAGTACCTCAACAGGGATGAACACTGAAGCTTTCTTT. Translated: CASTSTGMNTEAFF. The full variable domain, with the rest looked up from reference TRBV19 and TRBJ1-1, is DGGITQSPKYLFRKEGQNVTLSCEQNLNHDAMYWYRQDPGQGLRLIYYSQIVNDFQKGDIAEGYSVSREKKESFPLTVTSAQKNPTAFYLCASTSTGMNTEAFFGQGTRLTVV.

This sequence joins TRBV15 and TRBJ2-7; TRBD2 matches 11 bases. J was trimmed by 5 bases and V by 4 bases; bases with no gene match: 4. Germline V CDR1 and CDR2: LNHNV, YYDKDF (reference sequence). The CDR3 length is 14 residues. CDR3 sequence: CATSITSGSDEQYF. The DNA for the CDR3 is TGTGCCACCAGCATTACTAGCGGGAGTGACGAGCAGTACTTC.

The chain carries TRBV5-1 and TRBJ1-2, with D maybe TRBD1 (5 bases). CDR3 length: 14 residues. From germline, CDR1 is SGHRS and CDR2 YFSETQ. The V end was cut by 4 bases, the J end by 8 bases, with 18 bases between. In DNA form, the CDR3 reads TGCGCCAGCAGCGGGGGACGGTCAGATGTCGGCTACACCTTC. It yields the protein CASSGGRSDVGYTF.

This clone is a singleton in its sample. The rearrangement links TRBV18 to TRBJ1-5, with D perhaps matching TRBD1 (6 bases). Per the germline V gene, CDR1 is KGHSH and CDR2 is LQKENI. This CDR3 comprises 15 residues. V lost 0 bases to trimming and J lost 4 bases, with 10 bases between them. The CDR3 DNA sequence: TGTGCCAGCTCACCACCCTCAGGGGCAAATCAGCCCCAGCATTTT. It specifies CASSPPSGANQPQHF.

The V and J genes are TRBV6-6 and TRBJ2-3; TRBD2 aligns across 11 bases. Germline assignment: CDR1 MNHNY and CDR2 SVGAGI (reference sequence). V dropped 8 bases and J dropped 5; count of bases not matched to a gene: 3. The CDR3 length is 13 residues. CDR3 in DNA: TGTGCCAGCCGGCTAGCGGGAGGAGATACGCAGTATTTT. Its translation is CASRLAGGDTQYF.

V is TRBV3-1 (or the pseudogene TRBV3-2) and J is TRBJ1-5, with no clear D. V was clipped by 0 bases and J by 0 bases, with 15 bases between them. This CDR3 has 18 residues. Germline loops: CDR1 LGHDT, CDR2 YNNKEL (reference sequence). CDR3 protein: CASSQDPAVGISNQPQHF. In nucleotides, the CDR3 is TGTGCCAGCAGCCAAGACCCTGCAGTGGGGATTAGCAATCAGCCCCAGCATTTT.

The chain recombines TRBV7-9 with TRBJ1-2; tentative D call: TRBD1 (5 bases). CDR3 length: 14 amino acids. CDR1 and CDR2 (germline): SEHNR, FQNEAQ (reference sequence). The V gene lost 1 base and the J gene lost 5 bases, with 11 bases spanning the gap. CDR3 sequence (DNA): TGTGCCAGCAGCTTAGTAGATCGACAGTATGGCTACACCTTC. Its protein is CASSLVDRQYGYTF.

V is TRBV11-2 and J is TRBJ2-7; a weak D match, TRBD1 (6 bases). CDR3 length equals 14 residues. With 5 bases removed from V and 0 bases from J, the gap between germline ends came to 11 bases. The germline V gene encodes CDR1 SGHAT and CDR2 FQNNGV. In nucleotides, the CDR3 is TGTGCCAGCAGCACCGGACAGCTCTCCTACGAGCAGTACTTC. It translates to CASSTGQLSYEQYF.

This sequence joins TRBV5-6 and TRBJ1-2; TRBD1 might be the D (5 bases). The CDR3 consists of 14 residues. V shed 1 base and J shed 3 bases, with 10 bases lying between them. Germline CDR1 and CDR2: SGHDT and YYEEEE. CDR3 sequence: CASSLIQADYGYTF. The DNA for the CDR3 is TGTGCCAGCAGCTTGATACAGGCGGACTATGGCTACACCTTC.

This chain links TRBV7-8 with TRBJ2-1; TRBD2 is a possible D gene (6 bases). Germline V CDR1 and CDR2: SGHVS, FQNEAQ. V shed 5 bases and J shed 10 bases, with 15 bases lying between them. This CDR3 is 13 amino acids long. CDR3: CASSQAGRAEQFF. In nucleotides, the CDR3 is TGTGCCAGCAGCCAAGCGGGTAGAGCCGAGCAGTTCTTC. Supplemented by reference TRBV7-8 and TRBJ2-1, the full variable domain reads GAGVSQSPRYKVAKRGQDVALRCDPISGHVSLFWYQQALGQGPEFLTYFQNEAQLDKSGLPSDRFFAERPEGSVSTLKIQRTQQEDSAVYLCASSQAGRAEQFFGPGTRLTVL.

This chain links TRBV30 with TRBJ1-1, with D hard to call. V dropped 2 bases and J dropped 4 bases, with 17 bases sitting between them. The CDR3 covers 15 residues. The V gene's germline CDR1 is GTSNPN and CDR2 SVGIG (reference sequence). In DNA, the CDR3 is TGTGCCTGGAGTTGGGGAGACCCCGTGGGCACTGAAGCTTTCTTT. As protein: CAWSWGDPVGTEAFF. Filled out from reference TRBV30 and TRBJ1-1, the complete variable domain reads SQTIHQWPATLVQPVGSPLSLECTVEGTSNPNLYWYRQAAGRGLQLLFYSVGIGQISSEVPQNLSASRPQDRQFILSSKKLLLSDSGFYLCAWSWGDPVGTEAFFGQGTRLTVV.

This clone came up once. The J gene is TRBJ1-2, the V gene TRBV6-2 or TRBV6-3, with no clear D. The germline CDR1 and CDR2 sequences are MNHEY and SVGEGT. V gave up 0 bases and J gave up 8 bases, with 13 bases separating them. The CDR3 covers 14 residues. The CDR3 bases are TGTGCCAGCAGTTACTCAGAGGGATTGAGGGGCTACACCTTC. Amino acid sequence: CASSYSEGLRGYTF.

The chain couples TRBV5-6 to TRBJ2-5; TRBD2 matches 11 bases. CDR3 size: 17 residues. Germline V gene sequence: CDR1 SGHDT, CDR2 YYEEEE. The trim removed 0 bases at V and 1 base at J, leaving 5 bases unmatched. CDR3 loop: CASSLALAGGFQETQYF. The CDR3 nucleotides read TGTGCCAGCAGCTTGGCCTTAGCGGGAGGGTTCCAAGAGACCCAGTACTTC.